This record concerns one T cell receptor beta chain sequence. Its antigen is as yet unknown. The source of the sample is a study of OX40 agonist ivuxolimab in advanced cancers. Study-level background: The study reported partial responses in three patients: one hepatocellular carcinoma, two cutaneous melanoma. Points from the study as a whole: More expanded clones were found, on average, in CD8+ than in CD4+ T cells. Some nonresponders likewise displayed low normalized T-cell clonal expansion. Still undetermined is the antigen specificity of the expanded peripheral T cells.

Repertoires were generated with immunoSEQ multiplex PCR, while TCRdb's copy carries only in-frame clones and drops some. Here the sample spans more than 20,000 clones, around 72% being singletons. The CDR3 loop spans 16 amino acids. V lost 8 bases to trimming and J lost 0 bases; unmatched junction nucleotides: 8. The germline V gene has CDR1 SGHTA and CDR2 FQGNSA. The rearrangement joins TRBV7-2 to TRBJ2-2; TRBD1 aligns across 8 bases. The sequence derives from an adult with an advanced solid tumor such as melanoma, head and neck, liver or kidney cancer. Sequenced material: CD4+ or CD8+ T cells sorted from blood, taken in a trial of the OX40 agonist ivuxolimab. CDR3 sequence reads: CASPRMDRANTGELFF. The CDR3 DNA sequence: TGTGCCAGCCCCAGAATGGACAGGGCGAACACCGGGGAGCTGTTTTTT.